Listed below are T cell receptor beta chains from one sample, sequenced in a study of T cells in localized non-small cell lung cancer. The table came from immunoSEQ multiplex PCR; TCRdb's copy has only in-frame clones and leaves some out. This sample has around 50,000 clones, with around 87% found just once. The sequencing here drew on PBMCs, taken before any cancer treatment. The receptors stem from a female donor with stage II lung adenocarcinoma. The CDR3 runs from the conserved cysteine through the conserved F or W. The order of the fields is V gene, J gene, D gene, CDR3 length, clone size, CDR3 DNA, CDR3 protein. D genes are given only for firm matches. Size tells how often a clone was seen (once, few, many) or the class of an expanded clone, and some rows leave it out.

>TRBV2|TRBJ1-1|-|12|-
TGTGCCAGCGACGAGGGGGGGACTGAAGCTTTCTTT
CASDEGGTEAFF
>TRBV6-4|TRBJ1-2|-|14|-
TGTGCCAGCAGTGAGTCAGCCACGGCTGGTGGCTACACCTTC
CASSESATAGGYTF
>TRBV27|TRBJ1-5|-|14|-
TGTGCCAGCAGTTTATCGAGAAGCAATCAGCCCCAGCATTTT
CASSLSRSNQPQHF
>TRBV5-4|TRBJ2-5|TRBD1|15|-
TGTGCCAGCAGCTCACGCGACAGGGGGAAAGAGACCCAGTACTTC
CASSSRDRGKETQYF
>TRBV7-9|TRBJ1-2|-|14|-
TGTGCCAGCAGCCCCGGACTAGAAGGGAATGGCTACACCTTC
CASSPGLEGNGYTF
>TRBV5-4|TRBJ1-2|TRBD1|15|-
TGTGCCAGCAGCTTGGGTAGGGGGCGCGGAGGTGGCTACACCTTC
CASSLGRGRGGGYTF
>TRBV18|TRBJ1-2|-|16|-
TGTGCCAGCTCACCAGTAGGCGGGGGGCGAAACTATGGCTACACCTTC
CASSPVGGGRNYGYTF
>TRBV2|TRBJ1-1|-|13|-
TGTGCCAGCAGTGCTGAGTTGAACACTGAAGCTTTCTTT
CASSAELNTEAFF
>TRBV7-9|TRBJ1-4|-|15|-
TGTGCCAGCAGCTCTCGGACAGCAACTAATGAAAAACTGTTTTTT
CASSSRTATNEKLFF
>TRBV5-5|TRBJ1-1|-|14|-
TGTGCCAGCAGCTTGTTGGTCGGATCAGTTGAAGCTTTCTTT
CASSLLVGSVEAFF
>TRBV5-4|TRBJ1-1|-|13|-
TGTGCCAGCAGCTCGGACAGCTACACTGAAGCTTTCTTT
CASSSDSYTEAFF
>TRBV7-6|TRBJ1-3|-|15|-
TGTGCCAGCAGCCTGGACATTCGCTCTGGAAACACCATATATTTT
CASSLDIRSGNTIYF
>TRBV2|TRBJ1-4|-|11|-
TGTGCCAGCAGGGCTGGCCTAGGACTGTTTTTT
CASRAGLGLFF
>TRBV19|TRBJ2-7|-|15|-
TGTGCCAGTAGTATAGGGCTGACAGGCCGCTACGAGCAGTACTTC
CASSIGLTGRYEQYF
>TRBV5-1|TRBJ1-2|-|14|-
TGCGCCAGCAGCTTGATGGGGGACAAAGATGGCTACACCTTC
CASSLMGDKDGYTF
>TRBV7-9|TRBJ2-1|TRBD2|13|once
TGTGCCAGCAGCTTAGGCTCGGGGGGTGAGCAGTTCTTC
CASSLGSGGEQFF
>TRBV5-4|TRBJ1-1|TRBD1|16|few
TGTGCCAGCAGCGGAGGGACAGCCAAGATGAACACTGAAGCTTTCTTT
CASSGGTAKMNTEAFF
>TRBV5-1|TRBJ1-1|-|13|-
TGCGCCAGCAGCTTTAAAGTGAACACTGAAGCTTTCTTT
CASSFKVNTEAFF
>TRBV4-1|TRBJ2-7|-|15|-
TGCGCCAGCAGCCAAGTCTCCACTGAGTCCTACGAGCAGTACTTC
CASSQVSTESYEQYF
>TRBV7-9|TRBJ2-3|-|15|-
TGTGCCAGCAGATGGGGCGAACCAGCGATGGGTACGCAGTATTTT
CASRWGEPAMGTQYF
>TRBV19|TRBJ1-2|-|15|-
TGTGCCAGTAGTATCTTACAGGGCTCGGACTATGGCTACACCTTC
CASSILQGSDYGYTF
>TRBV19|TRBJ2-7|TRBD2|18|once
TGTGCCAGTAGTATGCCGAGTCGCGGGGGGGAATTTCCTTACGAGCAGTACTTC
CASSMPSRGGEFPYEQYF
>TRBV25-1|TRBJ2-1|TRBD1|15|-
TGTGCCAGCAGTGTACCGGGACAGGGCTTCAATGAGCAGTTCTTC
CASSVPGQGFNEQFF
>TRBV7-6|TRBJ1-1|-|14|-
TGTGCCAGCAGCCTTACGGACAGATACACTGAAGCTTTCTTT
CASSLTDRYTEAFF
>TRBV6-6|TRBJ1-1|-|14|-
TGTGCCAGCAGTTACATGGGACGGGCTTTTGAAGCTTTCTTT
CASSYMGRAFEAFF
>TRBV2|TRBJ1-1|-|11|-
TGTGCCAGCCTCGGGCGGAGGGGGGCTTTCTTT
CASLGRRGAFF
>TRBV5-4|TRBJ2-1|TRBD2|15|-
TGTGCCAGCAGCCGCCTCGGGGCGGGGGGGCGTGAGCAGTTCTTC
CASSRLGAGGREQFF
>TRBV7-9|TRBJ2-1|-|15|-
TGTGCCAGCAGCCCCTTCAGTATCCCCAACGATGAGCAGTTCTTC
CASSPFSIPNDEQFF
>TRBV5-6|TRBJ1-2|-|15|-
TGTGCCAGCAGCTTTATGGGGGGCAGGGGCTATGGCTACACCTTC
CASSFMGGRGYGYTF
>TRBV5-5|TRBJ2-2|-|15|-
TGTGCCAGCAGCCCATCGGACAGACCCACCGGGGAGCTGTTTTTT
CASSPSDRPTGELFF
>TRBV5-1|TRBJ1-6|TRBD1|15|-
TGCGCCAGCAGCTCTAATCAGGGGGGTAATTCACCCCTCCACTTT
CASSSNQGGNSPLHF
>TRBV7-7|TRBJ2-7|-|14|-
TGTGCCAGCAGCCCAGACCAGGGCGCCTACGAGCAGTACTTC
CASSPDQGAYEQYF
>TRBV19|TRBJ1-1|-|13|-
TGTGCCAGTAGTATAGGACGTGGGGCTGAAGCTTTCTTT
CASSIGRGAEAFF
>TRBV10-3|TRBJ1-2|-|11|-
TGTGCCATCAGGGACAGCTATGGCTACACCTTC
CAIRDSYGYTF
>TRBV6-5|TRBJ1-1|-|14|-
TGTGCCAGCAGTTTCCTCGAGGGGAACACTGAAGCTTTCTTT
CASSFLEGNTEAFF
>TRBV27|TRBJ2-7|TRBD1|16|-
TGTGCCAGCAGTTTAACGATTGGGGACAGGGTCTACGAGCAGTACTTC
CASSLTIGDRVYEQYF
>TRBV5-1|TRBJ1-5|-|16|-
TGCGCCAGCAGCTTGGGTGTGTCGGGGGAGGGGCAGCCCCAGCATTTT
CASSLGVSGEGQPQHF
>TRBV29-1|TRBJ2-7|-|15|-
TGCAGCGTTGAAAGGGCGGCAGGGTCGGCCTACGAGCAGTACTTC
CSVERAAGSAYEQYF
>TRBV19|TRBJ1-3|-|18|-
TGTGCCATAATACGCAGGACCCGACGGCCGGACTCTGGAAACACCATATATTTT
CAIIRRTRRPDSGNTIYF
>TRBV7-9|TRBJ2-7|-|13|-
TGTGCCAGCAGGGTCGGGGGCGGATACGAGCAGTACTTC
CASRVGGGYEQYF
>TRBV5-8|TRBJ1-1|-|16|-
TGTGCCAGCAGCTCTGGACCGACAGTGATGAACACTGAAGCTTTCTTT
CASSSGPTVMNTEAFF
>TRBV27|TRBJ1-2|TRBD1|12|-
TGTGCCAGCAGTCCGCGGACAGGGGGCTACACCTTC
CASSPRTGGYTF
>TRBV2|TRBJ1-2|TRBD1|14|few
TGTGCCAGCAGTCCCAGGGACAGCAACTATGGCTACACCTTC
CASSPRDSNYGYTF
>TRBV15|TRBJ2-1|TRBD2|18|-
TGTGCCACCAGCAAAGAGCGGGGGGCCTCCCTCTCCTACAATGAGCAGTTCTTC
CATSKERGASLSYNEQFF
>TRBV2|TRBJ1-4|TRBD1|14|-
TGTGCCAGCCGACGGGACAGGGCTGGTGAAAAACTGTTTTTT
CASRRDRAGEKLFF
>TRBV7-9|TRBJ2-7|-|14|once
TGTGCCAGCAGTCAAAGACAGGAGGGTGCCGAGCAGTACTTC
CASSQRQEGAEQYF
>TRBV29-1|TRBJ2-3|-|14|-
TGCAGCGCCGAAGGGGGGGCGGGTGCAGATACGCAGTATTTT
CSAEGGAGADTQYF
>TRBV14|TRBJ1-6|TRBD1|15|-
TGTGCCAGCAGCCAAGAGGGGACAGGGGTGTCACCCCTCCACTTT
CASSQEGTGVSPLHF
>TRBV19|TRBJ2-3|TRBD1|15|once
TGTGCCAGTAGTCTCGAGACAGGGGTTAGCGATACGCAGTATTTT
CASSLETGVSDTQYF
>TRBV18|TRBJ2-1|-|14|-
TGTGCCAGCTCGCAGACTGAAATCTACAATGAGCAGTTCTTC
CASSQTEIYNEQFF
>TRBV5-6|TRBJ1-3|-|14|-
TGTGCCAGCAGCCTCGGGACTCAAGGAAACACCATATATTTT
CASSLGTQGNTIYF
>TRBV19|TRBJ1-1|-|13|-
TGTGCCACTCCGGGACCGACGAACACTGAAGCTTTCTTT
CATPGPTNTEAFF
>TRBV4-2|TRBJ2-5|-|14|-
TGTGCCAGCAGCCAAGAGGGGCTAGAAGAGACCCAGTACTTC
CASSQEGLEETQYF
>TRBV2|TRBJ1-1|-|13|few
TGTGCCAGCACCCCCGGGGGTGCCGCTGAAGCTTTCTTT
CASTPGGAAEAFF
>TRBV7-6|TRBJ2-7|TRBD1|14|-
TGTGCCAGCAGCCGCCGACAGGGGACCTACGAGCAGTACTTC
CASSRRQGTYEQYF
>TRBV5-4|TRBJ2-4|TRBD2|16|-
TGTGCCAGCAGCCCAGGGACTAACAGAACCAAAAACATTCAGTACTTC
CASSPGTNRTKNIQYF
>TRBV5-1|TRBJ1-4|-|18|-
TGCGCCAGCAGCTTGGAGGGCAGGGGAGGAGCCCCTAATGAAAAACTGTTTTTT
CASSLEGRGGAPNEKLFF
>TRBV7-3|TRBJ1-1|-|17|-
TGTGCCAGCAGCTTAGATCCTCAGGGGTTCATGAACACTGAAGCTTTCTTT
CASSLDPQGFMNTEAFF
>TRBV2|TRBJ1-5|-|15|few
TGTGCCAGCAGGAAACAGGGAGGAGACAATCAGCCCCAGCATTTT
CASRKQGGDNQPQHF